The next 22 T cell receptor beta chains were all read from a single sample in a study of human T cells and chemical hapten exposure (dated by TCRdb to 2020 to 2023). The meaning of the sample's time point label: patch test 2, 6 weeks after DPC sensitization. Per the publication, the treatment or condition label means: therapeutic diphenylcyclopropenone sensitization with weekly scalp DPC. Library construction relied on RACE. These reads were obtained on a NextSeq 500. TCRdb's own reprocessing of the public reads used fastp at Q25 and MiXCR and kept productive beta chains. When rows share a CDR3 protein, they turn into one entry using the most common DNA and genes. This sample lists about 110,000 distinct CDR3 sequences; 9.2% were detected once. Clones ranked in the top ten supply about 3.1% of the sample. Sequenced here: whole blood, sampled in connection with sensitization to the hapten diphenylcyclopropenone (DPC). Source of these receptors: a middle-aged woman with alopecia areata. Some clones in this sample may be carry-over from other donors' samples.

This clonotype was observed many times. This sequence joins TRBV20-1 and TRBJ2-7; D remains unclear. CDR1 is DFQATT, CDR2 SNEGSKA, per germline (reference sequence). The CDR3 is 12 residues long. The ends were cut back, 5 bases at V and 5 bases at J, with 13 bases in the middle. The DNA of the CDR3 is TGCAGTGCTTCGACGCAGTGGAACGAGCAGTACTTC. Translation gives CSASTQWNEQYF.

This rearrangement joins TRBV25-1 to TRBJ2-1; D possibly corresponds to TRBD2 (5 bases). The CDR3 contains 16 residues. Germline V CDR1 and CDR2: MGHDK, SYGVNS. Trimming shortened V by 3 bases and J by 2 bases, and 14 bases separated the two germline ends. CDR3 in amino acids: CASSDSRGITYNEQFF. The CDR3 DNA sequence: TGTGCCAGCAGTGATTCACGGGGAATTACCTACAATGAGCAGTTCTTC.

This clonotype was seen many times. The chain couples TRBV12-3 or TRBV12-4 to TRBJ2-3, with TRBD1 as a possible D gene (6 bases). The CDR3 loop spans 15 amino acids. The ends were cut back, 3 bases at V and 6 bases at J, with 16 bases in the middle. The CDR3 sequence is CASSFSPGTPDTQYF. The CDR3 DNA reads as TGTGCCAGCAGTTTTAGTCCCGGGACACCCGATACGCAGTATTTT.

This clonotype was detected ten times or more. V usage is TRBV9 and J usage is TRBJ2-5; 8 positions match TRBD2. CDR3 length: 16 residues. Germline assignment: CDR1 SGDLS and CDR2 YYNGEE. V shed 3 bases and J 2 bases; nucleotides not matched to a gene: 9. This CDR3 reads CASSALAGRGQETQYF. The CDR3 bases are TGTGCCAGCAGCGCCTTAGCGGGGAGAGGGCAAGAGACCCAGTACTTC.

J is TRBJ2-7 and V is TRBV6-5; the D gene is possibly TRBD1 (6 bases). This CDR3 is 14 amino acids long. The V end was cut by 5 bases, the J end by 0 bases, with 11 bases between. Germline values: CDR1 MNHEY, CDR2 SVGAGI. The CDR3 DNA reads as TGTGCCAGCAGTCTGGACAGCAGCTCCTACGAGCAGTACTTC. This encodes CASSLDSSSYEQYF.

This clonotype was seen a few times. The chain links TRBV30 to TRBJ2-7, with D unresolved. The CDR3 contains 14 residues. V was cut by 0 bases and J by 6 bases, with 15 bases left in between. The germline gives CDR1 GTSNPN, CDR2 SVGIG (reference sequence). The CDR3 region is CAWSVLARSGEQYF. DNA for the CDR3: TGTGCCTGGAGTGTGCTCGCCCGATCTGGCGAGCAGTACTTC.

This clonotype was observed at least ten times. The V gene is TRBV11-2, the J gene TRBJ1-2, with TRBD1 matching 7 bases. Trimming took 7 bases from V and 4 from J; bases not matched to a gene: 6. In germline, CDR1 is SGHAT, CDR2 FQNNGV. CDR3 size: 13 residues. The CDR3 here is CASTLGQSYGYTF. In DNA, the CDR3 is TGTGCCAGCACCCTGGGACAGAGCTATGGCTACACCTTC.

This clonotype was found a few times. J is TRBJ1-3 and V is TRBV5-5; D gene uncertain. The CDR3 runs 15 residues. Germline V gives CDR1 SGHKS, CDR2 YYEKEE (reference sequence). Deletions cut 2 bases from V and 3 bases from J, with 12 bases between. The CDR3 coding sequence is TGTGCCAGCAGCTTTTCTCAGACTTTTGGAAACACCATATATTTT. Encoded protein: CASSFSQTFGNTIYF.

In regard to this clonotype: The conserved phenylalanine or tryptophan is not found at the CDR3 terminus, so this likely reflects a read error. The chain couples TRBV20-1 to TRBJ2-3; weak D call: TRBD1 (5 bases). V lost 8 bases to trimming and J lost 11 bases, with 14 bases between them. This CDR3 has 10 amino acids. Germline V gives CDR1 DFQATT, CDR2 SNEGSKA (reference sequence). The CDR3 reads CSPKGPKQYI. The CDR3 nucleotides are TGCAGTCCAAAGGGGCCCAAGCAGTATATT.

The chain employs TRBV6-6 and TRBJ2-1; 9 nucleotides align to TRBD2. Germline V gene sequence: CDR1 MNHNY, CDR2 SVGAGI (reference sequence). V gave up 2 bases and J gave up 9 bases; unmatched junction bases: 8. The CDR3 has 15 residues. The CDR3 here is CASSYGAGGPSEQFF. The CDR3 region has the DNA TGTGCCAGCAGTTACGGTGCGGGGGGGCCGAGTGAGCAGTTCTTC.

This clonotype was recorded a few times. The V call is TRBV12-3 or TRBV12-4, the J call TRBJ2-3, with 12 bases fitting TRBD1. CDR3 length: 18 amino acids. V lost 5 bases to trimming and J lost 0 bases; unmatched junction nucleotides: 9. The CDR3 sequence is CASSPRDRGLGSTDTQYF. The DNA of the CDR3 is TGTGCCAGCAGTCCCCGGGACAGGGGGCTGGGGAGCACAGATACGCAGTATTTT.

This clonotype was seen more than once but under ten times. The chain recombines TRBV27 with TRBJ2-1; TRBD1 agrees at 10 bases. CDR3 size: 14 residues. The germline gives CDR1 MNHEY, CDR2 SMNVEV (reference sequence). V was pared by 6 bases and J by 6 bases, with 5 bases of the junction left unmatched. As DNA, the CDR3 is TGTGCCAGCAGGCGGGACAGGGGTGGCAATGAGCAGTTCTTC. This encodes CASRRDRGGNEQFF.

This chain joins TRBV6-2 or TRBV6-3 and TRBJ1-1, with D hard to call. This CDR3 has 12 residues. Germline CDR1 is MNHEY and CDR2 is SVGEGT. Trimming removed 4 bases from V and 3 bases from J, with 6 bases in between. CDR3 sequence reads: CASSSAYTEAFF. For the CDR3, the DNA is TGTGCCAGCAGTTCAGCTTACACTGAAGCTTTCTTT.

This clonotype was detected a few times. This chain connects TRBV20-1 to TRBJ2-3, with 9 bases matching TRBD1. V lost 0 bases, J lost 5 bases, and 6 bases stayed unmatched. CDR1 is DFQATT, CDR2 SNEGSKA, per germline (reference sequence). CDR3 length: 15 amino acids. CDR3 residues: CSARDLRQGGDTQYF. The CDR3 DNA reads as TGCAGTGCTAGAGATCTGAGACAGGGGGGAGATACGCAGTATTTT.

The chain is built from TRBV14 and TRBJ2-5; 7 bases map to TRBD2. The CDR3 sequence is 15 residues long. Trimming removed 0 bases from V and 5 bases from J; junction bases left unmatched: 6. Looked up from germline, CDR1 is SGHDN and CDR2 is FVKESK. In nucleotides, the CDR3 is TGTGCCAGCAGCCAAGATCGGGGGGTGTTGGAGACCCAGTACTTC. Residues: CASSQDRGVLETQYF. The full variable domain, with the rest looked up from reference TRBV14 and TRBJ2-5, is EAGVTQFPSHSVIEKGQTVTLRCDPISGHDNLYWYRRVMGKEIKFLLHFVKESKQDESGMPNNRFLAERTGGTYSTLKVQPAELEDSGVYFCASSQDRGVLETQYFGPGTRLLVL.

This clonotype was picked up a small number of times. The chain recombines TRBV7-9 with TRBJ2-7, with 9 bases matching TRBD1. Per germline, CDR1 SEHNR and CDR2 FQNEAQ (reference sequence). The V and J ends lost 4 bases and 4 bases, in that order; junction bases with no gene match: 2. This CDR3 is 13 amino acids long. The CDR3 spells CASSYDRGYEQYF. CDR3 nucleotides: TGTGCCAGCAGCTACGACAGGGGGTACGAGCAGTACTTC.

The rearrangement joins TRBV3-1 to TRBJ2-7; maybe TRBD1 (5 bases). The CDR3 has 12 residues. V was cut by 5 bases and J by 4 bases, with 9 bases left in between. The V gene's germline CDR1 is LGHDT and CDR2 YNNKEL (reference sequence). CDR3 DNA: TGTGCCAGCAGCTTTGACAGATACGAGCAGTACTTC. Its translation is CASSFDRYEQYF.

Only a few counts were recorded for this clonotype. The CDR3 DNA reads as TGCAGCGTTACCCCAGGCCAGGGGAGGAATGAGCAGTTCTTC. Residues: CSVTPGQGRNEQFF. The V and J genes are TRBV29-1 and TRBJ2-1; D tentatively fits TRBD1 or TRBD2 (6 bases each). Trimming pared 5 bases from V and 7 bases from J, leaving 18 bases between. Germline CDR1 SQVTM, CDR2 ANQGSEA. The CDR3 consists of 14 residues.

V gene TRBV7-8 combines with J gene TRBJ2-1; 11 positions match TRBD2. The germline V gene has CDR1 SGHVS and CDR2 FQNEAQ. V was clipped by 4 bases and J by 1 base; unmatched bases: 9. The CDR3 covers 18 residues. The CDR3 sequence is CASSSTSGVGGSYNEQFF. The CDR3 nucleotides read TGTGCCAGCAGCTCGACTAGCGGGGTCGGTGGGTCCTACAATGAGCAGTTCTTC.

The rearrangement links TRBV10-3 to TRBJ1-1; possibly TRBD1 for D (5 bases). This CDR3 comprises 14 residues. Between the trimmed V and J ends, which lost 11 bases and 0 bases, there was a span of 16 bases. Germline V gene lookup returns CDR1 ENHRY and CDR2 SYGVKD. The CDR3 region has the DNA TGTGCCTCAAAGGCGGTAGGGGTGAACACTGAAGCTTTCTTT. This encodes CASKAVGVNTEAFF.

This clonotype was detected ten times or more. V and J are TRBV7-2 and TRBJ2-3; possibly TRBD1 for D (5 bases). The V gene lost 1 base and the J gene lost 5 bases, with 10 bases spanning the gap. The CDR3 consists of 14 residues. Germline CDR1 is SGHTA and CDR2 is FQGNSA. The CDR3 loop reads CASSLGGQQDTQYF. In DNA form, the CDR3 reads TGTGCCAGCAGCTTAGGGGGCCAACAAGATACGCAGTATTTT.

This clonotype was observed many times. This sequence joins TRBV21-1 and TRBJ1-5. TRBV21-1 is a recognized pseudogene. The CDR3 runs to 15 residues. CDR3 region: CASSANERSNQPQHF. The DNA of the CDR3 is TGTGCCAGCAGCGCTAACGAAAGGAGCAATCAGCCCCAGCATTTT.